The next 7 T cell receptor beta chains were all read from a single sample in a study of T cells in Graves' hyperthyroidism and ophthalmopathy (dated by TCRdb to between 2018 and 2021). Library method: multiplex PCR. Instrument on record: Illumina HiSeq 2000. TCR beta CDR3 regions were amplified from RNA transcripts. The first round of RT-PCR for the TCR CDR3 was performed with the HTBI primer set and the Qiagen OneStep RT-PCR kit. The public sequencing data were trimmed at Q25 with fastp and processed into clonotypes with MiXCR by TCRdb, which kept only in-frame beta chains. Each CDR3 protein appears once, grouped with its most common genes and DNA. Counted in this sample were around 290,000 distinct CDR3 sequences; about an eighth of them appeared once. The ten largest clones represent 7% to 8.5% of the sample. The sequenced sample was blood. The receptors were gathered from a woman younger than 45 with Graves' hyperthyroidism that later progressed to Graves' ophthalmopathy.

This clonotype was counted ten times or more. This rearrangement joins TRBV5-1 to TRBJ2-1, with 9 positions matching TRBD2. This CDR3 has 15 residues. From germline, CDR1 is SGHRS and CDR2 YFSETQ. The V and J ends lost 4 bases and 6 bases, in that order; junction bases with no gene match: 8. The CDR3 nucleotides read TGCGCCAGCAGCCATCCGGGACTAGCATCCAATGAGCAGTTCTTC. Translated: CASSHPGLASNEQFF.

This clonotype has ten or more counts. CDR3: CASSIGKTGASTDTQYF. The CDR3 DNA reads TGTGCCAGTAGTATTGGGAAGACGGGAGCGAGCACAGATACGCAGTATTTT. This chain links TRBV19 with TRBJ2-3; possibly TRBD2 for D (6 bases). Between the trimmed V and J ends, which lost 3 bases and 0 bases, there was a span of 16 bases. The CDR3 length is 17 residues. CDR1 is LNHDA, CDR2 SQIVND, per germline (reference sequence).

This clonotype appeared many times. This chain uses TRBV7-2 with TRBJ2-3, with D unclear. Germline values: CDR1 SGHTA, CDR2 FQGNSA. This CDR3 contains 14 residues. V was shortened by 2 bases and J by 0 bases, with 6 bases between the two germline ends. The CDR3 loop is CASSLTHSTDTQYF. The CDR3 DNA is TGTGCCAGCAGCTTAACGCATAGCACAGATACGCAGTATTTT.

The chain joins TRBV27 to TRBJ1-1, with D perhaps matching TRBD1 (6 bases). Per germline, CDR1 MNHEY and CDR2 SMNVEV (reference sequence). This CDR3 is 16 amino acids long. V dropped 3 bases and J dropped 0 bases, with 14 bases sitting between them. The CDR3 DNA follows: TGTGCCAGCAGTTTGGACTGGGGGGCCTTGAACACTGAAGCTTTCTTT. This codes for CASSLDWGALNTEAFF.

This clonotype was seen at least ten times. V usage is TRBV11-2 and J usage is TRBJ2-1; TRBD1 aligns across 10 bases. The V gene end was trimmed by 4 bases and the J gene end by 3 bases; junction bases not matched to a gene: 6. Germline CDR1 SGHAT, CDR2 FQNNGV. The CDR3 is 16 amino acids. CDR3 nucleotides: TGTGCCAGCAGCTCGGGACGGACAGGGGGCTACAATGAGCAGTTCTTC. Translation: CASSSGRTGGYNEQFF.

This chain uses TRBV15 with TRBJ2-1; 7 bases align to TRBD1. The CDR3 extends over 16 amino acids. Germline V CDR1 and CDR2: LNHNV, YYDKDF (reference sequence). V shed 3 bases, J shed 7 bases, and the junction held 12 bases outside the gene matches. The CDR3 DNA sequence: TGTGCCACCAGCAGGGCCAAAGGGGGCGTCTGGAATGAGCAGTTCTTC. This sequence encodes CATSRAKGGVWNEQFF. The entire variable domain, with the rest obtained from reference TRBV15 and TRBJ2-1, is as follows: DAMVIQNPRYQVTQFGKPVTLSCSQTLNHNVMYWYQQKSSQAPKLLFHYYDKDFNNEADTPDNFQSRRPNTSFCFLDIRSPGLGDTAMYLCATSRAKGGVWNEQFFGPGTRLTVL.

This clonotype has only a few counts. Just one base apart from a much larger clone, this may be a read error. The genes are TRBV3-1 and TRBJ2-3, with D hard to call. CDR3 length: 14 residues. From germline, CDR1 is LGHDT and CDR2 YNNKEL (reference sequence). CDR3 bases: TGTGCCAGCAGCCAAGGCACAGTCACAGATCCGCAGTATTTT. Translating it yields CASSQGTVTDPQYF.